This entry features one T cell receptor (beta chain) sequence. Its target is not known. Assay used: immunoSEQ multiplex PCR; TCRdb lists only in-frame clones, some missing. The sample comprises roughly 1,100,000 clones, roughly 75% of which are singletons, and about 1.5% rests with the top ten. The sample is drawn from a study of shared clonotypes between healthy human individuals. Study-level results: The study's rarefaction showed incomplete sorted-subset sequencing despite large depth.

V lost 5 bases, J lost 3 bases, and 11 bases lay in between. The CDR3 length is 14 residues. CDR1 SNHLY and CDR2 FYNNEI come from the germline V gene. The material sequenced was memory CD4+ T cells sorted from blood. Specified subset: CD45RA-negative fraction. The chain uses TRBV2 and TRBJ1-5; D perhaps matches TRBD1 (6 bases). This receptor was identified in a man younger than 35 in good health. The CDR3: CASSQGGLNQPQHF. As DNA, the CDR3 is TGTGCCAGCAGTCAAGGGGGGCTCAATCAGCCCCAGCATTTT.